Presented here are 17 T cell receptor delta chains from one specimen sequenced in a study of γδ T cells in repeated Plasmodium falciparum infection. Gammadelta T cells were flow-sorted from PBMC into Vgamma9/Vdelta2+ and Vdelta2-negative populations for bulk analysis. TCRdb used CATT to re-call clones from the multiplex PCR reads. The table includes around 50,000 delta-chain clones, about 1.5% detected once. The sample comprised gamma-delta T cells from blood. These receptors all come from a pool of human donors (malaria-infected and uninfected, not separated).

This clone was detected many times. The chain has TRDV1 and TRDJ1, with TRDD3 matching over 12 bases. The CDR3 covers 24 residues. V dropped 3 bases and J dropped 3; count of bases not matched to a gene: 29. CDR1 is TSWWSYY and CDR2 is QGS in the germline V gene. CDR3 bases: TGTGCTCTTGGGGATCGGGCGCCTCCCTTGTACTGGGGGATACAAAATTTAGCAGCCGATAAACTCATCTTT. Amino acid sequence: CALGDRAPPLYWGIQNLAADKLIF.

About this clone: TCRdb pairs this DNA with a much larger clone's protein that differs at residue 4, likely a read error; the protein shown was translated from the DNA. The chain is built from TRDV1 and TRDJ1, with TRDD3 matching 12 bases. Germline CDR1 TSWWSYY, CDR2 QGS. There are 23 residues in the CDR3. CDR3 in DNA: TGTGCTCTTGTGGAACCGCTTTTTTCTACGCGCGCTGGGGGATACGCGAATAGCGATAAACTCATCTTT. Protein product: CALVEPLFSTRAGGYANSDKLIF.

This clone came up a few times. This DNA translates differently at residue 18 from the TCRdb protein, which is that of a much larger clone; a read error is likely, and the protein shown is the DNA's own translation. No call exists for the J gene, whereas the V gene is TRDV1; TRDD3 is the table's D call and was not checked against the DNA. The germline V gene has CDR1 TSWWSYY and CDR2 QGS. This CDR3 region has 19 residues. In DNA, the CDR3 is TGTGCTCTTGGGGAATCTACGCAGTACTGGGGAGTGTACACCGATAAACTCACCTTT. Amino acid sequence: CALGESTQYWGVYTDKLTF.

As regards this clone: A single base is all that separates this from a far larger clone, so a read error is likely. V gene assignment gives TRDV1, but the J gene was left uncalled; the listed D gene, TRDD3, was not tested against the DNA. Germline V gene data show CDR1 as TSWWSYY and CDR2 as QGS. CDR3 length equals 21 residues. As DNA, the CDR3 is TGTGCTCTTGGGGGGGGTCCTTCCTACACTACTGGGGATGCGTACACCGATAAGCTCATCTTT. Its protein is CALGGGPSYTTGDAYTDKLIF.

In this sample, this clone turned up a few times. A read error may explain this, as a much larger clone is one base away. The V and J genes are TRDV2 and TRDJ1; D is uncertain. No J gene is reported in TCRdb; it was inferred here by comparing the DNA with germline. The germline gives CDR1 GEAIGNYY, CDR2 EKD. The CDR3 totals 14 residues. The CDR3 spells CACDPLEYTGKLIF. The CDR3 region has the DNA TGTGCCTGTGACCCCTTGGAGTACACCGGTAAACTCATCTTT.

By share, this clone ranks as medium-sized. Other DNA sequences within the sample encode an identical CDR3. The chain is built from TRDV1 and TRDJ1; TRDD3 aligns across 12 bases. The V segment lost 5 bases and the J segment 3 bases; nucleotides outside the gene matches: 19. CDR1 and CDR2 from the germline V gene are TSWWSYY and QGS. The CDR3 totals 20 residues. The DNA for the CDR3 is TGTGCTCTTGGGTACCCCGCCTTCCTCGACTGGGGGATACTACCCGATAAACTCATCTTT. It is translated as CALGYPAFLDWGILPDKLIF.

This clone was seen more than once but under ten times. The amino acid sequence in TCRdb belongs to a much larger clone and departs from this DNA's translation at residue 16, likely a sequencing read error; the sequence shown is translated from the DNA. CDR3 bases: TGTGCTCTTGGGGGCTGGACCATCAAGCTGGGGGATACAAGAAGCTGCAAACTCATCTTT. The encoded protein is CALGGWTIKLGDTRSCKLIF. This chain joins TRDV1 and TRDJ1; 11 bases line up with TRDD3. V lost 4 bases and J lost 8; bases outside the gene matches: 24. The CDR3 consists of 20 residues. Per germline, CDR1 TSWWSYY and CDR2 QGS.

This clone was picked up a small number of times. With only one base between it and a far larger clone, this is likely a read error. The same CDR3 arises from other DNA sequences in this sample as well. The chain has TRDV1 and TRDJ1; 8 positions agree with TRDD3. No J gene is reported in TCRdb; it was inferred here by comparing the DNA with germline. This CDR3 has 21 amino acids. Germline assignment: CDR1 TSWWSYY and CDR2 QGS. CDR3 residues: CALGKLGYLERGDIVPDKLIF. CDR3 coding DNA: TGTGCCCTTGGGAAGCTTGGATATTTAGAGAGGGGGGATATTGTGCCCGATAAACTCATCTTT.

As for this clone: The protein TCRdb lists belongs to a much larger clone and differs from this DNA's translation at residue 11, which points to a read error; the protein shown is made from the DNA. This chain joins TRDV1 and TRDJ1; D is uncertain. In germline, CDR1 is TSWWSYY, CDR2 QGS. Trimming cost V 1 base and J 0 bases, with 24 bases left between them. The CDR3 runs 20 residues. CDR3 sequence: CALGEPATQVAMAYTDKLIF. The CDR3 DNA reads TGTGCTCTTGGGGAACCCGCAACTCAGGTAGCGATGGCGTACACCGATAAACTCATCTTT.

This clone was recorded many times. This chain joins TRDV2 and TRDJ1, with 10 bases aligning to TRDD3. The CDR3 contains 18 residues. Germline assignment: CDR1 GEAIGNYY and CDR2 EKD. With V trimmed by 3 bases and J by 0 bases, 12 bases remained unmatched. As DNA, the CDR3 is TGTGCCTGTGACCTACTGGGGGATCCCCCGCAGGACACCGATAAACTCATCTTT. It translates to CACDLLGDPPQDTDKLIF.

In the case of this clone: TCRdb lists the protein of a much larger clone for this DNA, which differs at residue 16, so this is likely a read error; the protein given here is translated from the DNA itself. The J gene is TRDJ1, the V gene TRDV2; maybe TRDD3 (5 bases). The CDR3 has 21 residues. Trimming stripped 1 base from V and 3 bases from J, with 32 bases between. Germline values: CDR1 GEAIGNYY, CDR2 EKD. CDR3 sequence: CACDTYREEEDIRGYADKLIF. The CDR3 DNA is TGTGCCTGTGACACATATCGGGAAGAAGAGGATATCCGGGGGTACGCCGATAAACTCATCTTT.

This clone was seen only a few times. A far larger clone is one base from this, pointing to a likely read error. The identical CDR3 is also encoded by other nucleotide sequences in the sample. CDR3 nucleotide sequence: TGTGCTCTTAGGGGCCCTGGGAGCGTGACGACCGGGGCACTGGGGGAGAGTCGGTTCGGTAAACTCATCTTT. This gives the protein CALRGPGSVTTGALGESRFGKLIF. The chain uses TRDV1 and TRDJ1; 9 bases agree with TRDD3. The J gene, not given by TCRdb, was assigned here from a germline match of the nucleotide sequence. This CDR3 comprises 24 residues. CDR1 and CDR2 from the germline V gene are TSWWSYY and QGS. With 8 bases clipped from V and 7 bases from J, the junction kept 41 bases outside the gene matches.

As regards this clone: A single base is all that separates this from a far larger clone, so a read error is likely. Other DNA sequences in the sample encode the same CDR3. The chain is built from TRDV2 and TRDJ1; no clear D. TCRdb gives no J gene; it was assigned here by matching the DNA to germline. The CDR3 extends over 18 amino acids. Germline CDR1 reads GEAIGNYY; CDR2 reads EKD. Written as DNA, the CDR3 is TGTGCTTGTGACACGAAGTACTACCAGCCGATGTACACCGATAAACTCATCTTT. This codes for CACDTKYYQPMYTDKLIF.

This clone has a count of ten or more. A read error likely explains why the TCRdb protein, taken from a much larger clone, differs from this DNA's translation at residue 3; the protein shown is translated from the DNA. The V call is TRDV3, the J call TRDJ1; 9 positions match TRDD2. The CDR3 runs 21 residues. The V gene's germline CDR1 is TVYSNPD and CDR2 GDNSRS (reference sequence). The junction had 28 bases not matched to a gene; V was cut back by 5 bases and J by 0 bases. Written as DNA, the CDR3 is TGTGCCCTTATAGGAGAGGCCTTCCTACTGAACGGGGGGCCTTACACCGATAAACTCATCTTT. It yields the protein CALIGEAFLLNGGPYTDKLIF.

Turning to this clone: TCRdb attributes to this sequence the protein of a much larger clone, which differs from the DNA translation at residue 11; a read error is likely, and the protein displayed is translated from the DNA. The DNA of the CDR3 is TGTGCTCTTGCCGTTGTCCGGGGGTGGGGGAGAAGTAAACTCATCTTT. This gives the protein CALAVVRGWGRSKLIF. This chain connects TRDV1 to TRDJ1; 7 bases match TRDD3. V was clipped by 7 bases and J by 7 bases; unmatched bases: 18. The CDR3 spans 16 residues. Germline V gives CDR1 TSWWSYY, CDR2 QGS.

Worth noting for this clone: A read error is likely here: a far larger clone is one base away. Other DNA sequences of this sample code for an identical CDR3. CDR3 residues: CACKLYTPSRGLIYTDKLIF. The CDR3 DNA sequence: TGTGCCTGCAAGCTCTACACTCCTTCCCGGGGACTTATTTACACCGACAAACTCATCTTT. The chain links TRDV2 to TRDJ1; D possibly corresponds to TRDD2 (6 bases). Germline V gene data show CDR1 as GEAIGNYY and CDR2 as EKD. The CDR3 loop spans 20 amino acids.

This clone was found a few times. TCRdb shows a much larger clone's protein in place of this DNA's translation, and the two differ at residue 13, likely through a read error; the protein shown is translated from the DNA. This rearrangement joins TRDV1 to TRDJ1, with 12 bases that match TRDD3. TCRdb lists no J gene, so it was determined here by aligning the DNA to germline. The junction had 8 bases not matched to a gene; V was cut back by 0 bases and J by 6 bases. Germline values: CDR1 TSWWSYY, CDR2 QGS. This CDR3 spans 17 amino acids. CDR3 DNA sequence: TGTGCTCTTGGGGAACTACTGGGGGATACCCCCTACAATAAACTCATCTTT. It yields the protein CALGELLGDTPYNKLIF.